These 29 T cell receptor beta chains were all obtained from the same sample, sequenced in a study of control samples from healthy donors and cancer patients. Produced via immunoSEQ multiplex PCR; TCRdb's table is partial and in-frame only. The profile covers approximately 160,000 clones, with about 93% appearing a single time and approximately 4% taken by the ten largest. The source material was blood. The receptors come from a woman aged 60-75 years in good health.

CDR3 DNA sequence: TGTGCCAGCAGTTCCAACAGGTTTTCATTCACTGAAGCTTTCTTT. Protein sequence: CASSSNRFSFTEAFF. The rearrangement uses TRBV6-2 or TRBV6-3 and TRBJ1-1, with TRBD1 as a possible D gene (5 bases). The ends were cut back, 4 bases at V and 4 bases at J, with 16 bases in the middle. The CDR3 is made up of 15 amino acids. CDR1 and CDR2 from the germline V gene are MNHEY and SVGEGT.

The chain recombines TRBV5-1 with TRBJ1-6, with 8 bases matching TRBD1. Trimming took 2 bases from V and 6 from J; bases not matched to a gene: 4. CDR3 size: 15 residues. Per the germline V gene, CDR1 is SGHRS and CDR2 is YFSETQ. In DNA, the CDR3 is TGCGCCAGCAGCTTAGAGACAGGGGTTAATTCACCCCTCCACTTT. Its protein is CASSLETGVNSPLHF.

The CDR3 region has the DNA TGTGCCAGCAGCCAAGAGAAAGTTAGGCGGGGGGGCTTGAATGAGCAGTTCTTC. It encodes CASSQEKVRRGGLNEQFF. This chain uses TRBV4-2 with TRBJ2-1, with 9 bases aligning to TRBD2. This CDR3 is built from 18 residues. The V gene's germline CDR1 is LGHNA and CDR2 YNFKEQ. V shed 0 bases, J shed 7 bases, and the junction held 13 bases outside the gene matches.

The CDR3 coding sequence is TGTGCCAGCAGGTGGACAGGGGACGTGGCTGAAGCTTTCTTT. Encoded protein: CASRWTGDVAEAFF. V is TRBV6-5 and J is TRBJ1-1, with 9 positions matching TRBD1. CDR3 size: 14 residues. With V trimmed by 6 bases and J by 6 bases, 8 bases remained unmatched. Germline V CDR1 and CDR2: MNHEY, SVGAGI.

V is TRBV4-1 and J is TRBJ1-1, with D possibly TRBD1 on 6 matching bases. V was cut by 0 bases and J by 1 base, with 12 bases left in between. The germline V gene has CDR1 MGHRA and CDR2 YSYEKL. The CDR3 totals 16 residues. The DNA for the CDR3 is TGCGCCAGCAGCCAAGATGGCAGGGGTACGAACACTGAAGCTTTCTTT. It yields the protein CASSQDGRGTNTEAFF.

Turning to this clone: One end of the junction is discordant with germline, which a read error may explain. The J gene is TRBJ2-1, the V gene TRBV6-2 or TRBV6-3; TRBD2 agrees at 13 bases. The germline V gene has CDR1 MNHEY and CDR2 SVGEGT. The CDR3 has 19 amino acids. The CDR3 DNA is TGTGCCAGCAGTTACTCTCGACTAGCGGGGGGCAACGCCTATAATGAGCAGTTCTTC. It is translated as CASSYSRLAGGNAYNEQFF.

The J gene is TRBJ2-2, the V gene TRBV4-1; possibly TRBD2 for D (6 bases). V was cut by 4 bases and J by 4 bases, with 19 bases left in between. Germline V CDR1 and CDR2: MGHRA, YSYEKL. The CDR3 is made up of 17 amino acids. The CDR3 sequence is CASSRYFLTGVTGELFF. For the CDR3, the DNA is TGCGCCAGCAGCCGGTATTTCCTAACGGGGGTCACCGGGGAGCTGTTTTTT.

This chain joins TRBV12-3 or TRBV12-4 and TRBJ2-7, with 11 positions matching TRBD1. This CDR3 has 13 amino acids. Losses at the gene ends were 9 bases for V and 3 bases for J; bases not matched to a gene: 4. CDR3 nucleotides: TGTGCCAGTTCCGGGACAGGGGGCTACGAGCAGTACTTC. This translates into CASSGTGGYEQYF.

This sequence joins TRBV5-6 and TRBJ2-1; possible D gene TRBD2, 5 bases. Germline CDR1 is SGHDT and CDR2 is YYEEEE. Trimming shortened V by 3 bases and J by 7 bases, and 8 bases separated the two germline ends. This CDR3 region has 12 residues. The CDR3, as DNA: TGTGCCAGCAGCTCACTAGGTAATGAGCAGTTCTTC. It codes for CASSSLGNEQFF.

The chain has TRBV7-9 and TRBJ1-6, with 8 positions matching TRBD1. CDR1 is SEHNR and CDR2 is FQNEAQ in the germline V gene (reference sequence). CDR3 length: 16 residues. V was clipped by 6 bases and J by 7 bases; unmatched bases: 11. DNA of the CDR3: TGTGCCAGCAGTCGCACAGGGGGAGGATCGAATTCACCCCTCCACTTT. It codes for CASSRTGGGSNSPLHF.

V gene TRBV11-2 combines with J gene TRBJ1-3, with no clear D. With 1 base removed from V and 8 bases from J, the gap between germline ends came to 12 bases. The CDR3 runs to 14 residues. Per the germline V gene, CDR1 is SGHAT and CDR2 is FQNNGV. The DNA for the CDR3 is TGTGCCAGCAGCTTAGGAGGGTCAAGAGACACCATATATTTT. This codes for CASSLGGSRDTIYF.

This clone appeared once. The chain couples TRBV3-1 (or the pseudogene TRBV3-2) to TRBJ1-2; D is uncertain. The V end was cut by 3 bases, the J end by 0 bases, with 5 bases between. CDR1 and CDR2 from the germline V gene are LGHDT and YNNKEL (reference sequence). This CDR3 has 13 amino acids. The CDR3 here is CASSHGANYGYTF. The CDR3 nucleotides read TGTGCCAGCAGCCACGGGGCTAACTATGGCTACACCTTC.

The chain carries TRBV6-4 and TRBJ1-1, with 8 bases lining up with TRBD1. The germline V gene has CDR1 MRHNA and CDR2 SNTAGT. The CDR3 totals 14 residues. J gave up 1 base and V 4 bases, and 2 bases lay outside the gene matches. CDR3 region: CASSAQGGNTEAFF. The CDR3, as DNA: TGTGCCAGCAGTGCACAGGGGGGGAACACTGAAGCTTTCTTT.

The chain joins TRBV27 to TRBJ1-2, with D uncertain. From germline, CDR1 is MNHEY and CDR2 SMNVEV (reference sequence). CDR3 size: 13 residues. Trimming took off 5 bases at V and 4 bases at J, with 11 bases between the two ends. The CDR3 spells CASSAGRVYGYTF. In DNA form, the CDR3 reads TGTGCCAGCAGTGCAGGACGGGTCTATGGCTACACCTTC.

The chain joins TRBV5-1 to TRBJ1-3; no clear D gene. V lost 1 base and J lost 3, with 11 bases in between. The CDR3 contains 15 residues. Germline CDR1 reads SGHRS; CDR2 reads YFSETQ. CDR3 nucleotide sequence: TGCGCCAGCAGCTTGCTCGGAGATGATGGAAACACCATATATTTT. Residues: CASSLLGDDGNTIYF.

The chain recombines TRBV5-1 with TRBJ2-2, with a tentative D call TRBD2 (5 bases). Germline V gene data show CDR1 as SGHRS and CDR2 as YFSETQ. Trimming took off 4 bases at V and 1 base at J, with 11 bases between the two ends. The CDR3 sequence is 15 residues long. The CDR3 DNA is TGCGCCAGCAGCCCGCAAGGAGGGAACACCGGGGAGCTGTTTTTT. Its protein product is CASSPQGGNTGELFF.

The chain uses TRBV10-3 and TRBJ1-1; D is uncertain. Trimming took 7 bases from V and 4 from J, leaving 13 bases between them. CDR1 is ENHRY and CDR2 is SYGVKD in the germline V gene. This CDR3 region has 13 residues. In DNA, the CDR3 is TGTGCCATCAAGAGGGAAGAGATCACTGAAGCTTTCTTT. This translates into CAIKREEITEAFF.

The chain employs TRBV29-1 and TRBJ1-1; D is unclear. The CDR3 contains 15 residues. Between the trimmed V and J ends, which lost 6 bases and 0 bases, there was a span of 17 bases. Germline lookup yields CDR1 SQVTM and CDR2 ANQGSEA. CDR3 sequence: CSVHTLQNMNTEAFF. For the CDR3, the DNA is TGCAGCGTCCACACCCTACAAAACATGAACACTGAAGCTTTCTTT.

This chain connects TRBV6-5 to TRBJ2-1; 11 bases agree with TRBD2. This CDR3 comprises 15 residues. Germline V lookup: CDR1 MNHEY, CDR2 SVGAGI. Trimming cost V 4 bases and J 9 bases; bases outside gene matches: 8. For the CDR3, the DNA is TGTGCCAGCAGTTCTTTTAGCGGGGGGGTGCGTGAGCAGTTCTTC. It codes for CASSSFSGGVREQFF.

This chain connects TRBV7-2 to TRBJ2-1; TRBD2 matches 10 bases. This CDR3 spans 15 amino acids. The germline gives CDR1 SGHTA, CDR2 FQGNSA. V gave up 4 bases and J gave up 9 bases; unmatched junction bases: 9. The CDR3 spells CASSSLAGGHGEQFF. In DNA form, the CDR3 reads TGTGCCAGCAGCTCTTTAGCGGGGGGCCATGGTGAGCAGTTCTTC.

Concerning this clone itself: A read error may account for a junction end that differs from germline. The chain joins TRBV13 to TRBJ1-2; D unclear. This CDR3 is built from 12 residues. Germline lookup yields CDR1 PRHDT and CDR2 FYEKMQ (reference sequence). The CDR3 loop is CASSLGLYGYTF. In nucleotides, the CDR3 is TGTGCCAGCAGCCTAGGACTCTATGGCTACACCTTC.

This clone was observed a single time. This chain links TRBV3-1 (or the pseudogene TRBV3-2) with TRBJ1-1, with D unclear. Trimming took off 0 bases at V and 2 bases at J, with 7 bases between the two ends. The CDR3 has 14 residues. CDR1 and CDR2 from the germline V gene are LGHDT and YNNKEL (reference sequence). The CDR3 loop is CASSQDFGNTEAFF. In DNA form, the CDR3 reads TGTGCCAGCAGCCAAGATTTCGGAAACACTGAAGCTTTCTTT.

This clone showed up just a few times. The V call is TRBV6-2 or TRBV6-3, the J call TRBJ1-2, with D tentatively TRBD1 (6 bases). With 5 bases removed from V and 9 bases from J, the gap between germline ends came to 10 bases. The CDR3 runs to 11 residues. Germline CDR1 MNHEY, CDR2 SVGEGT. DNA of the CDR3: TGTGCCAGCAGTGGCGACAGGCGCTACACCTTC. Its protein is CASSGDRRYTF.

This clone was counted between two and nine times. This chain joins TRBV10-3 and TRBJ1-5, with a tentative D call TRBD1 (5 bases). The CDR3 spans 12 residues. Trimming stripped 11 bases from V and 3 bases from J, with 11 bases between. Germline loops: CDR1 ENHRY, CDR2 SYGVKD. CDR3 sequence: CAAQGINQPQHF. CDR3 DNA: TGTGCCGCCCAGGGCATCAATCAGCCCCAGCATTTT.

The chain carries TRBV29-1 and TRBJ1-2; the match to TRBD1 covers 7 bases. The length of the CDR3 is 11 residues. Germline V gene lookup returns CDR1 SQVTM and CDR2 ANQGSEA. After removal of 7 bases from V and 4 bases from J, the junction contained 3 bases not matched to a gene. The CDR3 spells CSADRVYGYTF. CDR3 nucleotide sequence: TGCAGCGCCGACAGGGTCTATGGCTACACCTTC.

This clone was seen only once. The V call is TRBV7-9, the J call TRBJ1-2; the D gene is possibly TRBD1 (6 bases). The CDR3 covers 14 residues. With 7 bases removed from V and 4 bases from J, the gap between germline ends came to 16 bases. Germline V gene lookup returns CDR1 SEHNR and CDR2 FQNEAQ (reference sequence). In DNA, the CDR3 is TGTGCCAGCACCATAACCGGGACAAGCTATGGCTACACCTTC. Translation gives CASTITGTSYGYTF.

CDR3 residues: CASSLVEGWAEAFF. DNA for the CDR3: TGTGCCAGCAGCTTGGTCGAAGGGTGGGCTGAAGCTTTCTTT. The V gene is TRBV5-6, the J gene TRBJ1-1; no clear D. The CDR3 covers 14 residues. Trimming took off 0 bases at V and 6 bases at J, with 12 bases between the two ends. Germline V lookup: CDR1 SGHDT, CDR2 YYEEEE.

This sequence joins TRBV18 and TRBJ1-2; D may be TRBD1 (5 bases). CDR1 KGHSH and CDR2 LQKENI come from the germline V gene. This CDR3 contains 12 residues. The DNA for the CDR3 is TGTGCTTCCAGGGAGGCTAACTATGGCTACACCTTC. Translation gives CASREANYGYTF.

V gene TRBV7-2 combines with J gene TRBJ1-6; D not resolved. Germline V lookup: CDR1 SGHTA, CDR2 FQGNSA. The CDR3 consists of 16 residues. Trimming stripped 5 bases from V and 2 bases from J, with 13 bases between. CDR3 sequence: CASSPRTRTYNSPLHF. The CDR3 bases are TGTGCCAGCAGCCCTCGGACGAGAACCTATAATTCACCCCTCCACTTT.